The sequence of this T cell receptor (beta chain) was determined in a study of cytomegalovirus exposure and HLA in healthy donors. This CDR3 has 13 amino acids. Germline CDR1 is LGHNA and CDR2 is YNFKEQ. V dropped 2 bases and J dropped 5 bases, with 7 bases sitting between them. Use of 60 Vbeta and 13 Jbeta primers characterized the PCR. Produced via immunoSEQ multiplex PCR; TCRdb's table is partial and in-frame only. Among about 72,000 clones listed, around 82% were seen once. The sample was PBMCs. The source is a man aged 40-49 years in good health and CMV-seronegative. The rearrangement uses TRBV4-2 and TRBJ1-5; D not certain. In DNA, the CDR3 is TGTGCCAGCAGCCAACAAAGCGATCAGCCCCAGCATTTT. This gives the protein CASSQQSDQPQHF.